There are many counts of the clone carrying this T cell receptor beta chain. The data were taken from a study of response to subunit inactivated influenza vaccine. Per germline, CDR1 MGHRA and CDR2 YSYEKL. J gave up 5 bases and V 4 bases, and 4 bases lay outside the gene matches. The CDR3 contains 13 residues. TCRdb called the RT-PCR reads again in MiXCR, with one record for every CDR3 protein. The repertoire includes about half a million distinct CDR3 sequences, approximately 11% of them detected once, and more than 10% sits in the top ten. The chain employs TRBV4-1 and TRBJ2-5; 7 nucleotides align to TRBD2. This TCR derives from a man aged 45-65 years who received an inactivated influenza vaccine. Here the sequenced sample was PBMCs from blood, taken roughly 45 days after vaccination. This CDR3 reads CASSRLAFETQYF. DNA for the CDR3: TGCGCCAGCAGCCGACTAGCTTTTGAGACCCAGTACTTC.